What follows are 6 T cell receptor beta chains derived from one specimen sequenced in a study of T cell responses to AZD1222 COVID-19 vaccine. Measured with immunoSEQ multiplex PCR; TCRdb has only the in-frame clones, and not every one. Seen here are about 140,000 clones, approximately 91% observed once, and the top ten hold about 4.5%. Here the sequenced sample was peripheral blood, taken on day 0 of AZD1222 vaccination. These receptors originate from an adult in good health.

The chain recombines TRBV5-6 with TRBJ1-5; no firm D call. The CDR3 consists of 13 residues. Germline V lookup: CDR1 SGHDT, CDR2 YYEEEE. V was trimmed by 1 base and J by 7 bases, leaving 9 bases between them. CDR3 in DNA: TGTGCCAGCAGCTTGAATAGGAGGCAGCCCCAGCATTTT. Translation gives CASSLNRRQPQHF.

CDR3 nucleotides: TGTGCTAGTGGTTTGGTACTTACAGGGAAAGGCCAGCCCCAGCATTTT. It is translated as CASGLVLTGKGQPQHF. The J gene is TRBJ1-5, the V gene TRBV12-5, with D maybe TRBD1 (6 bases). V gave up 0 bases and J gave up 7 bases, with 16 bases separating them. The CDR3 loop spans 16 amino acids. Germline values: CDR1 LGHNT, CDR2 FRNRAP.

The rearrangement uses TRBV28 and TRBJ1-5, with D possibly TRBD1 on 5 matching bases. Germline loops: CDR1 MDHEN, CDR2 SYDVKM. The CDR3 consists of 12 residues. Trimming pared 6 bases from V and 6 bases from J, leaving 9 bases between. CDR3 residues: CASSLRGQPQHF. In DNA, the CDR3 is TGTGCCAGCAGCCTTAGGGGTCAGCCCCAGCATTTT.

The chain is built from TRBV11-2 and TRBJ1-1; D not certain. This CDR3 is 15 amino acids long. The V end was cut by 5 bases, the J end by 7 bases, with 20 bases between. Germline lookup yields CDR1 SGHAT and CDR2 FQNNGV. Here the CDR3 DNA reads TGTGCCAGCAGCGCACAGAAGTGGGTAGACGGTGAAGCTTTCTTT. Its translation is CASSAQKWVDGEAFF. The whole variable domain, remainder taken from reference TRBV11-2 and TRBJ1-1, is EAGVAQSPRYKIIEKRQSVAFWCNPISGHATLYWYQQILGQGPKLLIQFQNNGVVDDSQLPKDRFSAERLKGVDSTLKIQPAKLEDSAVYLCASSAQKWVDGEAFFGQGTRLTVV.

This chain uses TRBV6-5 with TRBJ1-2; D remains unclear. Germline loops: CDR1 MNHEY, CDR2 SVGAGI. This CDR3 region has 15 residues. The V end lost 7 bases, the J end lost 4 bases, and 19 bases lay between the germline ends. CDR3 nucleotide sequence: TGTGCCAGCATCCCCGGCGAAGGGTGGAGCTATGGCTACACCTTC. Translation: CASIPGEGWSYGYTF.

The chain combines TRBV5-6 with TRBJ2-5; 15 nucleotides agree with TRBD2. The V segment lost 3 bases and the J segment 1 base; nucleotides outside the gene matches: 4. CDR3 length: 17 residues. Germline lookup yields CDR1 SGHDT and CDR2 YYEEEE. CDR3 nucleotide sequence: TGTGCCAGCAGCTCGGGACTAGCGGGGGGCCCCCAAGAGACCCAGTACTTC. This codes for CASSSGLAGGPQETQYF.